What follows are 14 T cell receptor beta chains derived from one specimen sequenced in a study of T cells in localized non-small cell lung cancer. Method: immunoSEQ multiplex PCR; TCRdb's copy keeps in-frame clones and lacks some. The table lists over 25,000 clones, about nine tenths of them singletons. Specimen: peripheral blood, collected before any cancer treatment. The receptors were sampled from a female donor of 60 years or more with stage I lung adenocarcinoma.

CDR3 in amino acids: CASSTGQETQYF. The CDR3 DNA reads TGTGCCAGCTCTACGGGGCAAGAGACCCAGTACTTC. The rearrangement joins TRBV18 to TRBJ2-5, with D perhaps matching TRBD2 (5 bases). The V gene's germline CDR1 is KGHSH and CDR2 LQKENI. The CDR3 runs to 12 residues. V lost 6 bases and J 2 bases, leaving 7 bases between the germline ends.

The chain has TRBV13 and TRBJ1-1; D ambiguous. This CDR3 comprises 13 residues. From germline, CDR1 is PRHDT and CDR2 FYEKMQ (reference sequence). Trimming took off 0 bases at V and 8 bases at J, with 10 bases between the two ends. This CDR3 is CASSLGRLPEAFF. The CDR3 region has the DNA TGTGCCAGCAGCTTAGGGCGGCTGCCGGAAGCTTTCTTT. The full variable domain, in which reference TRBV13 and TRBJ1-1 provide the parts outside the CDR3, is AAGVIQSPRHLIKEKRETATLKCYPIPRHDTVYWYQQGPGQDPQFLISFYEKMQSDKGSIPDRFSAQQFSDYHSELNMSSLELGDSALYFCASSLGRLPEAFFGQGTRLTVV.

This clone occurred a few times. The CDR3 is CASSLAGGHSSEQYF. CDR3 nucleotide sequence: TGCGCCAGCAGCTTGGCGGGGGGTCACAGCTCCGAGCAGTACTTC. The chain joins TRBV5-1 to TRBJ2-7; 7 bases map to TRBD2. CDR1 is SGHRS, CDR2 YFSETQ, per germline. With 0 bases clipped from V and 6 bases from J, the junction kept 9 bases outside the gene matches. This CDR3 has 15 residues.

The rearrangement uses TRBV11-2 and TRBJ1-1, with TRBD1 as a possible D gene (5 bases). V was cut by 3 bases and J by 1 base, with 9 bases left in between. Germline lookup yields CDR1 SGHAT and CDR2 FQNNGV. The CDR3 is 14 residues long. CDR3 protein: CASSFGGGNTEAFF. For the CDR3, the DNA is TGTGCCAGCAGCTTTGGGGGAGGGAACACTGAAGCTTTCTTT.

V usage is TRBV9 and J usage is TRBJ2-5, with 11 bases matching TRBD2. The CDR3 sequence is 14 residues long. Germline assignment: CDR1 SGDLS and CDR2 YYNGEE. Trimming cost V 4 bases and J 5 bases; bases outside gene matches: 4. The CDR3 region has the DNA TGTGCCAGCAGCCCCGGACTAGCGGGTGAGACCCAGTACTTC. Its protein is CASSPGLAGETQYF.

This chain links TRBV7-2 with TRBJ2-4; no clear D. CDR1 is SGHTA, CDR2 FQGNSA, per germline. The CDR3 loop spans 18 amino acids. Trimming left V 1 base short and J 2 bases short, with 18 bases between. The CDR3 region is CASSLEAGLIGTKNIQYF. The CDR3 DNA sequence: TGTGCCAGCAGCTTAGAGGCAGGCCTGATAGGGACCAAAAACATTCAGTACTTC.

The chain combines TRBV9 with TRBJ2-7; TRBD2 matches 13 bases. The V gene's germline CDR1 is SGDLS and CDR2 YYNGEE. The CDR3 extends over 17 amino acids. With 3 bases clipped from V and 4 bases from J, the junction kept 10 bases outside the gene matches. Written as DNA, the CDR3 is TGTGCCAGCAGCGCTTCTTACGGACTAGCGGGAGAGTACGAGCAGTACTTC. It translates to CASSASYGLAGEYEQYF.

The V gene is TRBV19, the J gene TRBJ1-2; no clear D. Per germline, CDR1 LNHDA and CDR2 SQIVND (reference sequence). The CDR3 sequence is 13 residues long. V shed 1 base and J shed 2 bases, with 5 bases lying between them. CDR3 protein: CASSIVSNYGYTF. The DNA of the CDR3 is TGTGCCAGTAGTATAGTCTCCAACTATGGCTACACCTTC.

V and J are TRBV7-2 and TRBJ2-3; 8 bases map to TRBD2. There are 16 residues in the CDR3. The germline CDR1 and CDR2 sequences are SGHTA and FQGNSA. Trimming removed 1 base from V and 6 bases from J; junction bases left unmatched: 9. CDR3 in amino acids: CASSLVGGAMTDTQYF. The DNA of the CDR3 is TGTGCCAGCAGCTTAGTCGGGGGGGCCATGACGGATACGCAGTATTTT.

The chain couples TRBV21-1 to TRBJ2-5; the table names TRBD2, a call not compared with the DNA. TRBV21-1 is marked as a pseudogene. The CDR3 has 14 amino acids. The CDR3 DNA is TGTGCCAGCAGCAAACCGAGGGTCCGCGAGACCCAGTACTTC. Residues: CASSKPRVRETQYF.

The chain has TRBV6-5 and TRBJ1-2; the D gene is possibly TRBD1 (6 bases). There are 14 residues in the CDR3. Trimming stripped 2 bases from V and 1 base from J, with 8 bases between. Germline V gene sequence: CDR1 MNHEY, CDR2 SVGAGI. The CDR3 sequence: CASSYGGYNYGYTF. The CDR3 region has the DNA TGTGCCAGCAGTTACGGGGGCTATAACTATGGCTACACCTTC.

This chain links TRBV5-1 with TRBJ2-4, with D possibly being TRBD2 (5 bases). V was shortened by 0 bases and J by 5 bases, with 6 bases between the two germline ends. This CDR3 contains 13 residues. Germline values: CDR1 SGHRS, CDR2 YFSETQ. CDR3 residues: CASSLAGENIQYF. CDR3 DNA sequence: TGCGCCAGCAGCTTGGCCGGGGAAAACATTCAGTACTTC.

The chain links TRBV5-1 to TRBJ1-2; D unresolved. The V and J ends lost 0 bases and 6 bases respectively, with 12 bases between them. The germline gives CDR1 SGHRS, CDR2 YFSETQ. This CDR3 has 14 amino acids. CDR3 protein: CASSLEGGVDGYTF. The CDR3 nucleotides are TGCGCCAGCAGCTTGGAGGGTGGAGTCGATGGCTACACCTTC.

Turning to this clone: One end of the junction varies from germline; a read error may be responsible. The chain recombines TRBV19 with TRBJ1-2; D possibly corresponds to TRBD1 (6 bases). The CDR3 covers 16 residues. Germline assignment: CDR1 LNHDA and CDR2 SQIVND (reference sequence). CDR3 sequence (DNA): TGTGCCAGTAGTCTAGATCCTTTGACAGGAGCCTATGGCTACACCTTC. Translation: CASSLDPLTGAYGYTF.